Below are 9 T cell receptor beta chains sequenced from a single sample in a study of beta chain features in type 1 diabetes. Expressed TCRB transcripts were sequenced after all isolated RNA was converted to cDNA. The method was immunoSEQ multiplex PCR; TCRdb's version includes in-frame clones alone and lacks a portion of them. The sample carries over 150,000 clones, about 7.8% recorded once. Which antigens these TCRs recognize remains unknown. Broader study findings: Shorter TCRB CDR3s, moderately but significantly so, were found in Type 1 diabetes patients in all four CD4+ subsets.

Material for sequencing was central memory CD4+ T cells from blood. Source of these receptors: a woman between 40 and 55 years old with type 1 diabetes.

This clone was seen many times. The chain employs TRBV20-1 and TRBJ1-4; D not resolved. CDR3 size: 11 residues. Germline CDR1 reads DFQATT; CDR2 reads SNEGSKA (reference sequence). Trimming took off 7 bases at V and 7 bases at J, with 10 bases between the two ends. The CDR3 sequence: CSGELGEKLFF. The DNA of the CDR3 is TGCAGTGGGGAGTTAGGTGAAAAACTGTTTTTT.

This clone appeared a few times. The chain recombines TRBV7-3 with TRBJ2-1; D perhaps matches TRBD2 (7 bases). Looked up from germline, CDR1 is SGHTA and CDR2 is FQGTGA. Trimming pared 4 bases from V and 9 bases from J, leaving 19 bases between. The CDR3 sequence is 15 residues long. The CDR3 nucleotides read TGTGCCAGCAGCTCCCGACTAGTGGGAGGGGGTGAGCAGTTCTTC. It translates to CASSSRLVGGGEQFF.

This clone was counted only a few times. This chain connects TRBV9 to TRBJ2-5, with a weak D call TRBD2 (6 bases). The CDR3 contains 14 residues. From germline, CDR1 is SGDLS and CDR2 YYNGEE. Trimming removed 1 base at V and 4 bases at J, with 11 bases between. The CDR3 DNA reads as TGTGCCAGCAGCGTATCGGGGGATCGAGAGACCCAGTACTTC. This sequence encodes CASSVSGDRETQYF.

This sequence joins TRBV7-2 and TRBJ1-1; TRBD1 aligns across 7 bases. The junction had 10 bases not matched to a gene; V was cut back by 6 bases and J by 6 bases. The CDR3 contains 14 residues. Germline lookup yields CDR1 SGHTA and CDR2 FQGNSA. The CDR3, as DNA: TGTGCCAGCAGTTCGCGGGACAGCAAGTCTGAAGCTTTCTTT. Translation gives CASSSRDSKSEAFF.

This clone was counted between two and nine times. The chain uses TRBV11-2 and TRBJ2-1; TRBD2 agrees at 10 bases. The CDR3 sequence is 13 residues long. V trimming: 11 bases; J trimming: 8 bases; junction bases outside the gene matches: 9. Per germline, CDR1 SGHAT and CDR2 FQNNGV. The CDR3 bases are TGTGCCGTTCCTAGCGGGAGTTTCGATGAGCAGTTCTTC. This gives the protein CAVPSGSFDEQFF.

This rearrangement joins TRBV7-6 to TRBJ1-6; D remains unclear. The V end lost 5 bases, the J end lost 12 bases, and 11 bases lay between the germline ends. CDR1 is SGHVS, CDR2 FNYEAQ, per germline. The CDR3 is 12 residues long. CDR3 sequence: CASSPDGGPLHF. The CDR3 DNA reads TGTGCCAGCAGCCCGGACGGAGGACCCCTCCACTTT.

This clone appeared a few times. The V and J genes are TRBV6-5 and TRBJ1-6; D gene unclear. From germline, CDR1 is MNHEY and CDR2 SVGAGI. V dropped 6 bases and J dropped 7 bases, with 16 bases sitting between them. The CDR3 has 15 amino acids. Here the CDR3 reads CASSPTGAGNSPLHF. The DNA of the CDR3 is TGTGCCAGCAGCCCCACGGGAGCAGGAAATTCACCCCTCCACTTT.

This clone was seen a single time. This sequence joins TRBV28 and TRBJ1-3; maybe TRBD1 (5 bases). From germline, CDR1 is MDHEN and CDR2 SYDVKM. This CDR3 region has 15 residues. V was shortened by 4 bases and J by 3 bases, with 13 bases between the two germline ends. This chain's CDR3 is CASSSSQDLGNTIYF. CDR3 nucleotides: TGTGCCAGCAGTTCCTCACAGGATCTTGGAAACACCATATATTTT.

The table lists this clone with a few counts. This chain uses TRBV5-1 with TRBJ2-5, with D possibly matching TRBD2 (6 bases). The CDR3 is 14 amino acids. V was shortened by 2 bases and J by 5 bases, with 13 bases between the two germline ends. CDR1 SGHRS and CDR2 YFSETQ come from the germline V gene. CDR3 nucleotides: TGCGCCAGCAGCTTTCAGGGAGGTGGCGAGACCCAGTACTTC. Translated: CASSFQGGGETQYF.